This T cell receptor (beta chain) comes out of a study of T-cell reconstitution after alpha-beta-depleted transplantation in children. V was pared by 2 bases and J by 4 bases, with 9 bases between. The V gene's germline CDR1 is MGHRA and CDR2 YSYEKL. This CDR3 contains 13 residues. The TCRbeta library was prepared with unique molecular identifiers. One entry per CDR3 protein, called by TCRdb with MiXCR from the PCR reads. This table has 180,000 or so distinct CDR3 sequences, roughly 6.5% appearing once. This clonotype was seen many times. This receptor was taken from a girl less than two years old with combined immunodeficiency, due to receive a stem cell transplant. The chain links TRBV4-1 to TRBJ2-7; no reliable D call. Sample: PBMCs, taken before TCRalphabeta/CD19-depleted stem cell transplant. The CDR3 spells CASSQTAAYEQYF. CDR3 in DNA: TGCGCCAGCAGCCAAACGGCAGCGTACGAGCAGTACTTC.